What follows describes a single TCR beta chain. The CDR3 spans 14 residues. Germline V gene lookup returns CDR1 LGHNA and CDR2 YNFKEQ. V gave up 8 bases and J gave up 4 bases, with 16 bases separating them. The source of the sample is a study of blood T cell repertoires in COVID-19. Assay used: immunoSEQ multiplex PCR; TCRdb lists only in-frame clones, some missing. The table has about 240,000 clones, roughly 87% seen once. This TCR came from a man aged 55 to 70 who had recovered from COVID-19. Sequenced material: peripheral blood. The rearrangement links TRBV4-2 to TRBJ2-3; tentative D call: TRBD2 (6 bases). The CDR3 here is CASGGASGADTQYF. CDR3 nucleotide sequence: TGTGCCAGCGGCGGGGCCTCGGGGGCAGATACGCAGTATTTT.